Listed below are T cell receptor beta chains from one sample, sequenced in a study of regulatory T cells in long-lasting Graves disease. A single record per CDR3 protein comes from TCRdb applying MiXCR to the multiplex PCR reads. Of fewer than 550,000 distinct CDR3 sequences listed, approximately 16% are singletons. The data were also submitted as part of a second study, on T cells in Graves' hyperthyroidism and ophthalmopathy.

Specimen: peripheral blood mononuclear cells (PBMCs), collected at new diagnosis, from a patient treated with antithyroid drugs. The receptors derive from a woman aged 40-60 years with Graves disease. The CDR3 runs from the conserved cysteine through the conserved F or W. Fields, in order: D gene, V gene, J gene, clone size, CDR3 DNA, CDR3 protein. A D gene is named only where the DNA matches it firmly. Clone size, where shown, is once, few, many, or a class for clones that have expanded.

D: TRBD1; V: TRBV7-2; J: TRBJ1-1; size: few; DNA: TGTGCCAGCAGCTTAAGACAGGGCGTTTCTGAAGCTTTCTTT; CDR3: CASSLRQGVSEAFF
D: .; V: TRBV19; J: TRBJ1-5; size: few; DNA: TGTGCCAGTAGCTCGGGGCCCTACAATCAGCCCCAGCATTTT; CDR3: CASSSGPYNQPQHF
D: .; V: TRBV2; J: TRBJ1-4; size: many; DNA: TGTGCCAGCTCACCAAGAGCAACTAATGAAAAACTGTTTTTT; CDR3: CASSPRATNEKLFF
D: .; V: TRBV7-9; J: TRBJ2-1; size: few; DNA: TGTGCCAGCAGCTTAGCGCTAAGTAACAATGAGCAGTTCTTC; CDR3: CASSLALSNNEQFF
D: TRBD1; V: TRBV20-1; J: TRBJ2-7; size: many; DNA: TGCAGTGCTACGAAGGACAGGGGCGACGAGCAGTACTTC; CDR3: CSATKDRGDEQYF
D: .; V: TRBV30; J: TRBJ2-7; size: .; DNA: TGTGCCTGGAGTGCGGGACGGTTTTACGAGCAGTACTTC; CDR3: CAWSAGRFYEQYF
D: .; V: TRBV29-1; J: TRBJ1-2; size: few; DNA: TGCAGCGTTTTCGTTGGGGATGGCTACACCTTC; CDR3: CSVFVGDGYTF
D: .; V: TRBV4-1; J: TRBJ2-5; size: .; DNA: TGCGCCAGCAGCTTAGCAGGGACTTCAAAAGAGACCCAGTACTTC; CDR3: CASSLAGTSKETQYF
D: TRBD1; V: TRBV18; J: TRBJ2-3; size: many; DNA: TGTGCCAGCTCACCCCGGACAGGGGGCATCACAGATACGCAGTATTTT; CDR3: CASSPRTGGITDTQYF
D: .; V: TRBV20-1; J: TRBJ2-7; size: .; DNA: TGCAGTGCTTTCGGGGGAGGGGGCGAGCAGTACTTC; CDR3: CSAFGGGGEQYF
D: .; V: TRBV9; J: TRBJ1-1; size: many; DNA: TGTGCCAGCAGCGTAGGGATCGGGGCCCCAAACACTGAAGCTTTCTTT; CDR3: CASSVGIGAPNTEAFF
D: .; V: TRBV5-1; J: TRBJ2-4; size: few; DNA: TGCGCCAGCAGTCCAGAAGGGCACATTCAGTACTTC; CDR3: CASSPEGHIQYF
D: .; V: TRBV29-1; J: TRBJ2-3; size: many; DNA: TGCAGCGTTGGGAGTGGTGAGGGAGTGGAGATTATGACAGATACGCAGTATTTT; CDR3: CSVGSGEGVEIMTDTQYF
D: .; V: TRBV12-3/TRBV12-4; J: TRBJ1-2; size: few; DNA: TGTGCCAGCAGTAGCACACAGGGCGACGGGGGCTACACCTTC; CDR3: CASSSTQGDGGYTF
D: .; V: TRBV12-3/TRBV12-4; J: TRBJ1-5; size: .; DNA: TGTGCCAGCAGTTTTGGGCAGATTAGCAATCAGCCCCAGCATTTT; CDR3: CASSFGQISNQPQHF
D: .; V: TRBV7-9; J: TRBJ1-1; size: many; DNA: TGTGCCAGCAGCTTACAAGGGAGTACCACTGAAGCTTTCTTT; CDR3: CASSLQGSTTEAFF
D: .; V: TRBV7-2; J: TRBJ1-6; size: many; DNA: TGTGCCAGCAGCTTAGCGCCCCCGGATTCCCTCCACTTT; CDR3: CASSLAPPDSLHF
D: .; V: TRBV7-8; J: TRBJ2-1; size: .; DNA: TGTGCCAGCAGCTTAGAGGTGGGAAGTTCCTACAATGAGCAGTTCTTC; CDR3: CASSLEVGSSYNEQFF
D: .; V: TRBV7-8; J: TRBJ2-5; size: many; DNA: TGTGCCAGCGAACAGACCCAGTACTTC; CDR3: CASEQTQYF
D: TRBD1; V: TRBV7-6; J: TRBJ1-4; size: .; DNA: TGTGCCAGCAGCAAAGACAGGGGGAATGAAAAACTGTTTTTT; CDR3: CASSKDRGNEKLFF
D: .; V: TRBV12-3/TRBV12-4; J: TRBJ1-1; size: .; DNA: TGTGCCAGCAGCACGGGCAGACGGTGCACTGGAGCTTTCTTT; CDR3: CASSTGRRCTGAFF
D: TRBD2; V: TRBV7-3; J: TRBJ2-5; size: many; DNA: TGTGCCAGCAGCCTCACTAGCGGACGCCAAGAGACCCAGTACTTC; CDR3: CASSLTSGRQETQYF
D: .; V: TRBV4-2; J: TRBJ1-5; size: .; DNA: TGTGCCAGCAGCGAGGGTGGCGGAACTTATCAGCCCCAGCATTTT; CDR3: CASSEGGGTYQPQHF
D: .; V: TRBV6-2/TRBV6-3; J: TRBJ1-5; size: .; DNA: TGTGCCAGCAGTTCAATAGACCGATTCAATCAGCCCCAGCATTTT; CDR3: CASSSIDRFNQPQHF
D: TRBD1; V: TRBV9; J: TRBJ2-1; size: many; DNA: TGTGCCAGCAGCGTAGCCGACAGGGGTTGGAATGAGCAGTTCTTC; CDR3: CASSVADRGWNEQFF
D: .; V: TRBV19; J: TRBJ1-1; size: few; DNA: TGTGCCAGTACCCGCGAGGGTGGAAACACTGAAGCTTTCTTT; CDR3: CASTREGGNTEAFF